The 24 T cell receptor beta chains in this list originate from one sample, sequenced in a study of blood T cell repertoires in COVID-19. Generated by immunoSEQ multiplex PCR, the TCRdb table keeps only in-frame clones and is missing some. Seen here are around 300,000 clones, roughly 85% observed once, and the top ten hold 3%. The specimen was peripheral blood. Receptor source: a woman in her twenties or thirties with active or convalescent COVID-19.

The V and J genes are TRBV6-5 and TRBJ2-3; 10 positions agree with TRBD2. CDR1 is MNHEY and CDR2 is SVGAGI in the germline V gene. With V trimmed by 7 bases and J by 2 bases, 3 bases remained unmatched. The CDR3 spans 14 residues. The CDR3 is CASKLAGNTDTQYF. Written as DNA, the CDR3 is TGTGCCAGCAAACTAGCGGGGAACACAGATACGCAGTATTTT.

The CDR3 region is CGPPIGEYRSGGLTGELFF. CDR3 sequence (DNA): TGCGGGCCCCCGATCGGGGAGTATAGGAGCGGGGGCCTCACCGGGGAGCTGTTTTTT. The chain joins TRBV23-1 to TRBJ2-2, with TRBD2 matching 8 bases. TRBV23-1 is sorted into the ORF group, with uncertain function. The CDR3 sequence is 19 residues long.

V and J are TRBV29-1 and TRBJ1-2, with TRBD1 identical over 10 bases. After removal of 4 bases from V and 6 bases from J, the junction contained 2 bases not matched to a gene. The CDR3 has 12 residues. Germline CDR1 SQVTM, CDR2 ANQGSEA. DNA for the CDR3: TGCAGCGTTGGGGACAGGGGAAATGGCTACACCTTC. Translated: CSVGDRGNGYTF.

This chain links TRBV6-2 or TRBV6-3 with TRBJ2-5, with TRBD2 identical over 13 bases. The V gene end was trimmed by 6 bases and the J gene end by 5 bases; junction bases not matched to a gene: 6. The CDR3 sequence is 15 residues long. Germline CDR1 and CDR2: MNHEY and SVGEGT. This CDR3 is CASSTSGGAGETQYF. The CDR3 coding sequence is TGTGCCAGCAGCACTAGCGGGGGGGCCGGTGAGACCCAGTACTTC.

This clone was detected only once. The rearrangement joins TRBV7-9 to TRBJ2-1; 11 nucleotides match TRBD2. Germline assignment: CDR1 SEHNR and CDR2 FQNEAQ (reference sequence). The length of the CDR3 is 14 residues. CDR3 nucleotide sequence: TGTGCTAGCGGGGGGGGGAGCTCCTACAATGAGCAGTTCTTC. Translated: CASGGGSSYNEQFF. Filled out from reference TRBV7-9 and TRBJ2-1, the complete variable domain reads DTGVSQNPRHKITKRGQNVTFRCDPISEHNRLYWYRQTLGQGPEFLTYFQNEAQLEKSRLLSDRFSAERPKGSFSTLEIQRTEQGDSAMYLCASGGGSSYNEQFFGPGTRLTVL.

This clone was recorded once. V is TRBV11-3 and J is TRBJ2-7; 9 nucleotides line up with TRBD1. This CDR3 contains 15 residues. Germline-derived CDR1 and CDR2 are SGHNT and YENEEA. With V trimmed by 2 bases and J by 2 bases, 4 bases remained unmatched. CDR3 residues: CASSLTGTGTYEQYF. The CDR3 DNA reads TGTGCCAGCAGCTTAACCGGGACAGGGACCTACGAGCAGTACTTC.

There are a few counts of this clone. The chain combines TRBV6-6 with TRBJ1-2, with unresolved D. Per germline, CDR1 MNHNY and CDR2 SVGAGI (reference sequence). CDR3 length equals 12 residues. V lost 2 bases and J 8 bases, leaving 9 bases between the germline ends. The CDR3 sequence is CASSYTSGGYTF. In DNA form, the CDR3 reads TGTGCCAGCAGTTACACCTCCGGGGGCTACACCTTC.

The chain carries TRBV28 and TRBJ1-6; tentatively, D is TRBD1 (6 bases). V was trimmed by 1 base and J by 7 bases, leaving 8 bases between them. The germline CDR1 and CDR2 sequences are MDHEN and SYDVKM. This CDR3 is 14 amino acids long. The chain's CDR3 is CASSLLDRNSPLHF. For the CDR3, the DNA is TGTGCCAGCAGTTTATTGGACAGAAATTCACCCCTCCACTTT.

The chain employs TRBV5-8 and TRBJ1-5; 9 bases are shared with TRBD1. V lost 7 bases and J lost 7; bases outside the gene matches: 9. The length of the CDR3 is 14 residues. Germline lookup yields CDR1 SGHTS and CDR2 YDEGEE. CDR3 loop: CASGHRGRLQPQHF. The DNA for the CDR3 is TGTGCCAGCGGACACAGGGGGCGATTACAGCCCCAGCATTTT.

This clone appeared once. The chain is built from TRBV19 and TRBJ2-6, with D tentatively TRBD1 (6 bases). The V and J ends lost 2 bases and 2 bases respectively, with 13 bases between them. Germline-derived CDR1 and CDR2 are LNHDA and SQIVND (reference sequence). The CDR3 consists of 17 residues. The CDR3 loop reads CASSINNRAAGANVLTF. The CDR3 bases are TGTGCCAGTAGTATAAATAACAGGGCTGCTGGGGCCAACGTCCTGACTTTC.

The genes are TRBV5-1 and TRBJ2-6; the D gene is possibly TRBD1 (6 bases). The CDR3 has 18 residues. Germline V gives CDR1 SGHRS, CDR2 YFSETQ. V was trimmed by 4 bases and J by 0 bases, leaving 17 bases between them. The CDR3 nucleotides read TGCGCCAGCAGCAGGCAGGGGTTCCCCTCCTCTGGGGCCAACGTCCTGACTTTC. Amino acids: CASSRQGFPSSGANVLTF.

The chain links TRBV30 to TRBJ2-2; D may be TRBD1 (6 bases). In germline, CDR1 is GTSNPN, CDR2 SVGIG (reference sequence). V lost 1 base, J lost 7 bases, and 13 bases lay in between. The CDR3 runs 14 residues. The CDR3 DNA follows: TGTGCCTGGAGTGGGGGGCTGCAGATCGGGGAGCTGTTTTTT. This codes for CAWSGGLQIGELFF.

The rearrangement uses TRBV5-1 and TRBJ1-1; 9 nucleotides agree with TRBD1. Per germline, CDR1 SGHRS and CDR2 YFSETQ. Trimming cost V 2 bases and J 1 base; bases outside gene matches: 12. This CDR3 is built from 18 residues. CDR3 DNA: TGCGCCAGCAGCTTCCAACGGCAGGACAGGGGAAAGAACACTGAAGCTTTCTTT. Translation gives CASSFQRQDRGKNTEAFF.

The V and J genes are TRBV5-4 and TRBJ2-1; TRBD1 might be the D (6 bases). CDR3 size: 17 residues. Germline CDR1 SGHNT, CDR2 YYREEE (reference sequence). V shed 0 bases and J shed 3 bases, with 16 bases lying between them. CDR3 residues: CASSLDRERAYYNEQFF. CDR3 in DNA: TGTGCCAGCAGCTTGGACAGGGAGAGGGCCTACTACAATGAGCAGTTCTTC. The full variable domain, its missing parts supplied by reference TRBV5-4 and TRBJ2-1, is ETGVTQSPTHLIKTRGQQVTLRCSSQSGHNTVSWYQQALGQGPQFIFQYYREEENGRGNFPPRFSGLQFPNYSSELNVNALELDDSALYLCASSLDRERAYYNEQFFGPGTRLTVL.

This chain uses TRBV30 with TRBJ1-6, with TRBD1 matching 8 bases. The germline CDR1 and CDR2 sequences are GTSNPN and SVGIG (reference sequence). V shed 8 bases and J 9 bases; nucleotides not matched to a gene: 9. This CDR3 comprises 13 residues. CDR3 protein: CAGGTGFGSPLHF. CDR3 nucleotides: TGTGCCGGAGGGACAGGATTTGGTTCACCCCTCCACTTT.

The rearrangement links TRBV28 to TRBJ1-1; possibly TRBD1 for D (5 bases). This CDR3 has 16 residues. Trimming took 4 bases from V and 3 from J, leaving 18 bases between them. The germline V gene has CDR1 MDHEN and CDR2 SYDVKM. The CDR3: CASSSPGSRGDTEAFF. In nucleotides, the CDR3 is TGTGCCAGCAGTTCCCCGGGCTCGCGGGGGGACACTGAAGCTTTCTTT.

This chain uses TRBV7-2 with TRBJ1-2; the D is unclear. Trimming cost V 2 bases and J 5 bases, with 6 bases left between them. Germline CDR1 is SGHTA and CDR2 is FQGNSA. This CDR3 is built from 12 residues. CDR3 DNA sequence: TGTGCCAGCAGCTTATTCAGTTATGGCTACACCTTC. Its protein is CASSLFSYGYTF. Drawing the rest from reference TRBV7-2 and TRBJ1-2, the complete variable domain is GAGVSQSPSNKVTEKGKDVELRCDPISGHTALYWYRQSLGQGLEFLIYFQGNSAPDKSGLPSDRFSAERTGGSVSTLTIQRTQQEDSAVYLCASSLFSYGYTFGSGTRLTVV.

The CDR3 reads CAWSVGQGSAYNSPLHF. CDR3 bases: TGTGCCTGGAGTGTAGGTCAGGGCAGTGCCTATAATTCACCCCTCCACTTT. The rearrangement links TRBV30 to TRBJ1-6; a possible D gene is TRBD1 (5 bases). Trimming stripped 0 bases from V and 2 bases from J, with 14 bases between. CDR3 length: 17 amino acids. The germline V gene has CDR1 GTSNPN and CDR2 SVGIG (reference sequence).

This clone is a singleton in its sample. The CDR3 DNA is TGTGCCTGGAGTCCACCATGGGACCGACACCTGGGGGCAGCTGAAGCTTTCTTT. This encodes CAWSPPWDRHLGAAEAFF. The J gene is TRBJ1-1, the V gene TRBV30; TRBD1 is a possible D gene (6 bases). The CDR3 runs 18 residues. The V end lost 2 bases, the J end lost 6 bases, and 28 bases lay between the germline ends. The germline gives CDR1 GTSNPN, CDR2 SVGIG (reference sequence).

The chain is built from TRBV6-2 or TRBV6-3 and TRBJ2-7; D call uncertain. Germline V lookup: CDR1 MNHEY, CDR2 SVGEGT. V lost 3 bases and J lost 7, with 7 bases in between. The CDR3 is made up of 11 amino acids. CDR3 DNA: TGTGCCAGCAGTTATGGTCGGGAGCAGTACTTC. As protein: CASSYGREQYF.

This clone came up once. J is TRBJ1-2 and V is TRBV24-1; TRBD1 is a possible D gene (6 bases). Germline V lookup: CDR1 KGHDR, CDR2 SFDVKD. V dropped 4 bases and J dropped 10 bases, with 27 bases sitting between them. This CDR3 has 17 residues. In DNA, the CDR3 is TGTGCCACCAGTGACACTCGGGCCACAGGGAACTCCGGCGACTACACCTTC. Encoded protein: CATSDTRATGNSGDYTF.

This rearrangement joins TRBV29-1 to TRBJ2-1; D ambiguous. The V gene's germline CDR1 is SQVTM and CDR2 ANQGSEA. CDR3 length: 14 amino acids. Trimming stripped 4 bases from V and 0 bases from J, with 10 bases between. CDR3 protein: CSVARVSSYNEQFF. In DNA, the CDR3 is TGCAGCGTTGCTCGCGTTTCCTCCTACAATGAGCAGTTCTTC.

The V gene is TRBV20-1, the J gene TRBJ1-6; D unresolved. V lost 3 bases and J 8 bases, leaving 5 bases between the germline ends. The CDR3 is 11 residues long. CDR1 is DFQATT and CDR2 is SNEGSKA in the germline V gene (reference sequence). CDR3 sequence (DNA): TGCAGTGCTAGTGGCGATTCACCCCTCCACTTT. Residues: CSASGDSPLHF.

The V call is TRBV7-2, the J call TRBJ2-7; 9 nucleotides align to TRBD1. With 5 bases clipped from V and 4 bases from J, the junction kept 6 bases outside the gene matches. Germline CDR1 reads SGHTA; CDR2 reads FQGNSA. The CDR3 is 14 residues long. The CDR3 DNA sequence: TGTGCCAGCAGCCCGGGACAGGGATTTTACGAGCAGTACTTC. Amino acids: CASSPGQGFYEQYF.